The entry that follows covers one T cell receptor beta chain sequence. This clone was found once. It lacks a known antigen. The input lacks base qualities; no much larger clone sits a single base away. The entry originates in a study of control samples from healthy donors and cancer patients (dated by TCRdb to about 2020). Library preparation employed the immunoSEQ multiplex PCR assay. TCRdb provides this immuneACCESS table in a form limited to in-frame rearrangements. Some clones are lacking; in checked studies, under half of them reflect an unresolved V gene, and why the rest are absent is not known. This sample lists about 250,000 clones; around 79% were detected once. The ten largest account for about an eighth of the sample. CDR1 and CDR2 were assigned from the germline V gene (reference sequence) as SSHAT and FNYEAQ. The CDR3 starts with the cysteine, ends with the phenylalanine, and has 15 residues. Left in the record is the CDR3 DNA by itself, 45 bases read in frame from the first base. V gives up 1 base and J gives up 3 bases, and the segment between their germline ends measures 11 bases.

The sequence is built from TRBV7-7 and TRBJ2-3; the D gene is unclear. Specimen: PBMCs. The clonotype was recovered from a woman aged 60 to 75 with lung cancer. The CDR3 loop reads CASSLGGYRTDTQYF. The DNA reads TGTGCCAGCAGCTTAGGTGGCTATAGGACAGATACGCAGTATTTT.